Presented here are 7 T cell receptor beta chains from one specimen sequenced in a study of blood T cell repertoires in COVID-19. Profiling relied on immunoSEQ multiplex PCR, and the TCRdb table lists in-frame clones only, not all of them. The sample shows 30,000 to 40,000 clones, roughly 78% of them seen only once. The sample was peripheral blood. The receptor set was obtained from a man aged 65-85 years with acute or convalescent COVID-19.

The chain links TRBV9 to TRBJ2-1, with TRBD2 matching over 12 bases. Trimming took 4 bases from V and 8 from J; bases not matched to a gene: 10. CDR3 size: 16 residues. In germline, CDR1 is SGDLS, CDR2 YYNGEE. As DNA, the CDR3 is TGTGCCAGCAGCACCTCGACTAGCGGGGGACGGGATGAGCAGTTCTTC. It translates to CASSTSTSGGRDEQFF. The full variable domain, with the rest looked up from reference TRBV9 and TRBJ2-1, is DSGVTQTPKHLITATGQRVTLRCSPRSGDLSVYWYQQSLDQGLQFLIQYYNGEERAKGNILERFSAQQFPDLHSELNLSSLELGDSALYFCASSTSTSGGRDEQFFGPGTRLTVL.

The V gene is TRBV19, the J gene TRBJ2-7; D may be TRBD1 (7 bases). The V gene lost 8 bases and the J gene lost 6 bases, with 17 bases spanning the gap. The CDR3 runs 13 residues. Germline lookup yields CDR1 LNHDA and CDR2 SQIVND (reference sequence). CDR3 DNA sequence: TGTGCCAGTCAGTATACGGGGGACAGCGAGCAGTACTTC. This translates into CASQYTGDSEQYF.

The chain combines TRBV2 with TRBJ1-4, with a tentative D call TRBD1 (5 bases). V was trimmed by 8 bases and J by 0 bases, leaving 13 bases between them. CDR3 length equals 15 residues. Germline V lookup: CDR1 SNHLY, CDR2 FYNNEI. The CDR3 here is CASLTGGTTNEKLFF. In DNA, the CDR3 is TGTGCCAGCCTCACGGGGGGAACAACTAATGAAAAACTGTTTTTT.

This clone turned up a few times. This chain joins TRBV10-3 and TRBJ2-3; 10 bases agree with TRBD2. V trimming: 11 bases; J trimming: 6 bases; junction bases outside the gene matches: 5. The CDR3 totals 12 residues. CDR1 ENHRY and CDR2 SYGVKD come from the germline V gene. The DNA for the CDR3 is TGTGCCTCCGGGACTAGCGACGATACGCAGTATTTT. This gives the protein CASGTSDDTQYF.

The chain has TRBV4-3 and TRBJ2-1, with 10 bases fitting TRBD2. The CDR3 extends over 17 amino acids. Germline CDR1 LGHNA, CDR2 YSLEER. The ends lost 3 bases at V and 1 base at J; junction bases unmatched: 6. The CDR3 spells CASSQETSGLSYNEQFF. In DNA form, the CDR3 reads TGCGCCAGCAGCCAGGAGACTAGCGGGTTGTCCTACAATGAGCAGTTCTTC.

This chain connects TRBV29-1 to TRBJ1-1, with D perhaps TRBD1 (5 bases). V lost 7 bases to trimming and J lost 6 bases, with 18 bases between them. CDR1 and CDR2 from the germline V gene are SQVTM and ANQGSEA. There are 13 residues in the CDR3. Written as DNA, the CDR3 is TGCAGCGCCTTGGGGGGGGGAGAGGCTGAAGCTTTCTTT. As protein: CSALGGGEAEAFF.

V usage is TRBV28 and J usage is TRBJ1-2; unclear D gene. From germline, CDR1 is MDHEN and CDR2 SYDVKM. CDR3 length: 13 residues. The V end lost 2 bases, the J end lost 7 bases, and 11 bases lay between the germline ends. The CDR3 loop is CASSLVSTGGYTF. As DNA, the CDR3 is TGTGCCAGCAGTTTAGTTTCAACGGGTGGCTACACCTTC.